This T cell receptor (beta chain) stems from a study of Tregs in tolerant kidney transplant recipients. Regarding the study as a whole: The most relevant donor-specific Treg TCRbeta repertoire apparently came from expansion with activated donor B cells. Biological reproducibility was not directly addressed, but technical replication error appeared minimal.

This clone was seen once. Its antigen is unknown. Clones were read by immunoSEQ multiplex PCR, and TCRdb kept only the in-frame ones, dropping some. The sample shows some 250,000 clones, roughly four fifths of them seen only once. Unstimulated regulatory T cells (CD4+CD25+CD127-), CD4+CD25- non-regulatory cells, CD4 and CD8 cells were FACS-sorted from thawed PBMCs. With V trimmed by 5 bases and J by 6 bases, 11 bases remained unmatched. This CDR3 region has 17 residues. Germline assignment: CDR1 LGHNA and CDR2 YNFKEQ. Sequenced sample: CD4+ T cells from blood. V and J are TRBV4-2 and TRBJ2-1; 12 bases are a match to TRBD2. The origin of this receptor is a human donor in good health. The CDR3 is CASSTRLAGAQGNEQFF. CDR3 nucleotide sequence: TGTGCCAGCAGCACGCGACTAGCGGGGGCTCAAGGCAATGAGCAGTTCTTC.